Each of the 20 T cell receptor beta chains below was sequenced from the same sample in a study of graft-versus-host responses after intestinal transplantation (dated by TCRdb to about 2021). The library was made by the immunoSEQ multiplex PCR assay. TCRdb took over this immuneACCESS table, retaining in-frame rearrangements with V and J assigned. Such tables are incomplete; in checked studies, under half of the missing clones stem from an unresolved V gene, and the remainder is unexplained. A total of under 140,000 clones appear in this sample, around 93% of them only once. The ten largest clonotypes hold 0.4% to 0.55% of the sample. The antigens for these receptors are not known. Per the publication, the time point label means: cells obtained before transplantation from donor or recipient. The material was unstimulated CD8+ T cells sorted from spleen or lymph node cells, obtained before intestinal transplant. These receptors all stem from a human donor who received an intestinal transplant.

The V and J genes are TRBV27 and TRBJ2-7; 12 bases align to TRBD2. The trim removed 8 bases at V and 2 bases at J, leaving 1 base unmatched. This CDR3 has 13 amino acids. Germline V gene lookup returns CDR1 MNHEY and CDR2 SMNVEV (reference sequence). CDR3 region: CASRLAGAYEQYF. The CDR3, as DNA: TGTGCCAGCCGACTAGCGGGGGCCTACGAGCAGTACTTC.

The chain links TRBV2 to TRBJ1-2; perhaps TRBD1 as D (6 bases). V was trimmed by 7 bases and J by 6 bases, leaving 9 bases between them. The CDR3 sequence is 11 residues long. Germline loops: CDR1 SNHLY, CDR2 FYNNEI. The CDR3: CASTQGNGYTF. The DNA for the CDR3 is TGTGCCAGCACACAGGGAAATGGCTACACCTTC.

This CDR3 reads CASGDGPYEQYF. The DNA of the CDR3 is TGTGCCAGCGGGGACGGCCCCTACGAGCAGTACTTC. This rearrangement joins TRBV27 to TRBJ2-7, with D perhaps TRBD1 or TRBD2 (5 bases each). V lost 8 bases and J 2 bases, leaving 10 bases between the germline ends. This CDR3 comprises 12 residues. Looked up from germline, CDR1 is MNHEY and CDR2 is SMNVEV (reference sequence).

The sample holds one count of this clone. The gene calls are TRBV6-5 and TRBJ1-4; D is possibly TRBD1 (5 bases). CDR3 size: 15 residues. The germline gives CDR1 MNHEY, CDR2 SVGAGI. Trimming shortened V by 5 bases and J by 8 bases, and 18 bases separated the two germline ends. CDR3 DNA: TGTGCCAGCAGTACCTCCCAAGGGGAAATGGAAAAACTGTTTTTT. Encoded protein: CASSTSQGEMEKLFF.

This chain links TRBV28 with TRBJ2-3; TRBD2 aligns across 7 bases. The CDR3 loop spans 15 amino acids. Germline CDR1 is MDHEN and CDR2 is SYDVKM. V dropped 3 bases and J dropped 0; count of bases not matched to a gene: 3. The CDR3 DNA reads TGTGCCAGCAGTTTGAGTAGCGGGAGCACAGATACGCAGTATTTT. Protein: CASSLSSGSTDTQYF.

The chain recombines TRBV27 with TRBJ2-1; TRBD1 is a possible D gene (5 bases). Trimming took off 0 bases at V and 7 bases at J, with 19 bases between the two ends. The CDR3 extends over 17 amino acids. Germline loops: CDR1 MNHEY, CDR2 SMNVEV (reference sequence). CDR3 amino acids: CASSLSGVQLLQNEQFF. The CDR3 DNA sequence: TGTGCCAGCAGTTTATCAGGGGTCCAACTTCTCCAGAATGAGCAGTTCTTC.

The rearrangement joins TRBV4-1 to TRBJ2-1; TRBD2 matches 15 bases. This CDR3 is built from 21 residues. CDR1 and CDR2 from the germline V gene are MGHRA and YSYEKL. V shed 0 bases, J shed 7 bases, and the junction held 16 bases outside the gene matches. The CDR3 nucleotides are TGCGCCAGCAGCCAAGATGCGACAGAGAGGACTAGCGGGAGGGTATTGAATGAGCAGTTCTTC. It yields the protein CASSQDATERTSGRVLNEQFF.

The CDR3 reads CASSLASAGEQYF. The CDR3 DNA sequence: TGTGCCAGCAGCTTAGCTAGCGCTGGGGAGCAGTACTTC. The rearrangement uses TRBV7-3 and TRBJ2-5; possibly TRBD2 for D (6 bases). CDR1 and CDR2 (germline): SGHTA, FQGTGA. This CDR3 has 13 residues. Deletions cut 2 bases from V and 11 bases from J, with 15 bases between. The variable domain in full, completed from reference TRBV7-3 and TRBJ2-5, reads GAGVSQTPSNKVTEKGKYVELRCDPISGHTALYWYRQSLGQGPEFLIYFQGTGAADDSGLPNDRFFAVRPEGSVSTLKIQRTERGDSAVYLCASSLASAGEQYFGPGTRLLVL.

V usage is TRBV5-4 and J usage is TRBJ2-7; D perhaps matches TRBD2 (5 bases). The CDR3 runs 15 residues. Trimming pared 1 base from V and 0 bases from J, leaving 11 bases between. Germline V gives CDR1 SGHNT, CDR2 YYREEE (reference sequence). The CDR3 spells CASSLLGTSSYEQYF. In DNA, the CDR3 is TGTGCCAGCAGCTTGCTTGGAACTAGCTCCTACGAGCAGTACTTC. Looking up the rest from reference TRBV5-4 and TRBJ2-7 gives the full variable domain: ETGVTQSPTHLIKTRGQQVTLRCSSQSGHNTVSWYQQALGQGPQFIFQYYREEENGRGNFPPRFSGLQFPNYSSELNVNALELDDSALYLCASSLLGTSSYEQYFGPGTRLTVT.

The rearrangement joins TRBV7-6 to TRBJ1-5; the D gene is possibly TRBD1 (5 bases). The V and J ends lost 4 bases and 2 bases respectively, with 9 bases between them. This CDR3 has 14 amino acids. In germline, CDR1 is SGHVS, CDR2 FNYEAQ. The DNA for the CDR3 is TGTGCCAGCAGCTCAGGGCCGGGCAATCAGCCCCAGCATTTT. This translates into CASSSGPGNQPQHF.

The chain recombines TRBV29-1 with TRBJ1-2, with 8 positions matching TRBD1. With 3 bases clipped from V and 6 bases from J, the junction kept 12 bases outside the gene matches. In germline, CDR1 is SQVTM, CDR2 ANQGSEA. The CDR3 has 15 amino acids. Here the CDR3 reads CSVDPMQGALNGYTF. The CDR3 coding sequence is TGCAGCGTTGACCCTATGCAGGGGGCTTTGAATGGCTACACCTTC.

The chain recombines TRBV9 with TRBJ1-4; TRBD1 is a possible D gene (5 bases). Looked up from germline, CDR1 is SGDLS and CDR2 is YYNGEE. The CDR3 runs to 14 residues. Trimming took 2 bases from V and 7 from J, leaving 12 bases between them. As DNA, the CDR3 is TGTGCCAGCAGCGTCGGGGGTGGGGTTGAAAAACTGTTTTTT. This codes for CASSVGGGVEKLFF. Together with reference TRBV9 and TRBJ1-4, the CDR3 gives the full variable domain: DSGVTQTPKHLITATGQRVTLRCSPRSGDLSVYWYQQSLDQGLQFLIQYYNGEERAKGNILERFSAQQFPDLHSELNLSSLELGDSALYFCASSVGGGVEKLFFGSGTQLSVL.

The rearrangement links TRBV7-9 to TRBJ2-7; 10 bases line up with TRBD1. Germline V gene data show CDR1 as SEHNR and CDR2 as FQNEAQ (reference sequence). The length of the CDR3 is 15 residues. The V segment lost 4 bases and the J segment 6 bases; nucleotides outside the gene matches: 9. The CDR3 DNA sequence: TGTGCCAGCAGCTCTCGGGACAGGGGCTTCGCCGAGCAGTACTTC. It specifies CASSSRDRGFAEQYF.

V gene TRBV21-1 combines with J gene TRBJ2-7; TRBD2, the table's D call, was not compared with the DNA. TRBV21-1 is a pseudogene locus. The length of the CDR3 is 15 residues. The CDR3: CASLSPADPSYEQYF. In nucleotides, the CDR3 is TGTGCCAGCTTGTCCCCAGCGGACCCCTCCTACGAGCAGTACTTC.

This chain connects TRBV7-6 to TRBJ1-2; perhaps TRBD1 as D (6 bases). The CDR3 sequence is 17 residues long. CDR1 and CDR2 (germline): SGHVS, FNYEAQ. V dropped 5 bases and J dropped 5 bases, with 24 bases sitting between them. For the CDR3, the DNA is TGTGCCAGCAGCCCTAGGAGTTATACAGTGGGGGCGTATGGCTACACCTTC. It specifies CASSPRSYTVGAYGYTF.

The chain carries TRBV5-6 and TRBJ1-1; maybe TRBD1 (5 bases). The ends were cut back, 4 bases at V and 0 bases at J, with 7 bases in the middle. Germline loops: CDR1 SGHDT, CDR2 YYEEEE. The CDR3 has 13 amino acids. DNA of the CDR3: TGTGCCAGCAGCATAGGGGTGAACACTGAAGCTTTCTTT. Its protein is CASSIGVNTEAFF.

V usage is TRBV25-1 and J usage is TRBJ2-3; tentatively, D is TRBD1 (6 bases). Germline CDR1 reads MGHDK; CDR2 reads SYGVNS. The CDR3 sequence is 11 residues long. V dropped 7 bases and J dropped 7 bases, with 9 bases sitting between them. CDR3 DNA: TGTGCCAGCAATCAGGGGCATACGCAGTATTTT. It yields the protein CASNQGHTQYF. Drawing the rest from reference TRBV25-1 and TRBJ2-3, the complete variable domain is EADIYQTPRYLVIGTGKKITLECSQTMGHDKMYWYQQDPGMELHLIHYSYGVNSTEKGDLSSESTVSRIRTEHFPLTLESARPSHTSQYLCASNQGHTQYFGPGTRLTVL.

This chain uses TRBV28 with TRBJ2-3; the D is unclear. CDR1 is MDHEN, CDR2 SYDVKM, per germline. This CDR3 is built from 15 residues. V was shortened by 7 bases and J by 4 bases, with 18 bases between the two germline ends. This CDR3 is CASNAYGPYSDTQYF. The CDR3 region has the DNA TGTGCCAGCAATGCATATGGGCCTTACTCAGATACGCAGTATTTT.

The chain combines TRBV4-1 with TRBJ2-7, with D perhaps matching TRBD1 or TRBD2 (5 bases each). Germline values: CDR1 MGHRA, CDR2 YSYEKL. V shed 5 bases and J shed 5 bases, with 13 bases lying between them. There are 13 residues in the CDR3. Written as DNA, the CDR3 is TGCGCCAGCAGCTATAACAGGCGGGACGAGCAGTACTTC. Translated: CASSYNRRDEQYF.

This rearrangement joins TRBV5-6 to TRBJ2-1; D gene ambiguous. Trimming stripped 2 bases from V and 10 bases from J, with 13 bases between. Looked up from germline, CDR1 is SGHDT and CDR2 is YYEEEE. This CDR3 is 13 amino acids long. CDR3 residues: CASSFPGPEEQFF. In nucleotides, the CDR3 is TGTGCCAGCAGCTTTCCGGGCCCTGAAGAGCAGTTCTTC.